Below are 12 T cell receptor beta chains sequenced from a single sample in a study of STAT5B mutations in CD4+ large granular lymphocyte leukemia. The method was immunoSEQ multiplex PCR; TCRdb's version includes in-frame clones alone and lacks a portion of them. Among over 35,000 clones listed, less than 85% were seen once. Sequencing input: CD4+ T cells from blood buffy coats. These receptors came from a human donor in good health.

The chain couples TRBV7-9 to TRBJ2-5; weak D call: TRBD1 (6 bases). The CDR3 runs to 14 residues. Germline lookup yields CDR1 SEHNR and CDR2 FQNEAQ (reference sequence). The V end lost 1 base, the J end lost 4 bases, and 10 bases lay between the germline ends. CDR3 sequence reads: CASSLGQVRETQYF. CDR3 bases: TGTGCCAGCAGCTTAGGACAGGTTCGAGAGACCCAGTACTTC. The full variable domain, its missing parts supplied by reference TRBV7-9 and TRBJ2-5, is DTGVSQNPRHKITKRGQNVTFRCDPISEHNRLYWYRQTLGQGPEFLTYFQNEAQLEKSRLLSDRFSAERPKGSFSTLEIQRTEQGDSAMYLCASSLGQVRETQYFGPGTRLLVL.

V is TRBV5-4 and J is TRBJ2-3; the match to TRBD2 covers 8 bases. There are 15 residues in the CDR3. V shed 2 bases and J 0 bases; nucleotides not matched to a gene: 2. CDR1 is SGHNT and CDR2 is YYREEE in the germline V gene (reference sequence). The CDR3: CASSLLAGSTDTQYF. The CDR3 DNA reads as TGTGCCAGCAGCTTATTAGCGGGGAGCACAGATACGCAGTATTTT.

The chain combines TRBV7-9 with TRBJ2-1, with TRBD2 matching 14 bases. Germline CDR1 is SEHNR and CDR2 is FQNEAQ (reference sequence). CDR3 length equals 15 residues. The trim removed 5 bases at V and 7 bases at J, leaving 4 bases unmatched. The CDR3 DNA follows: TGTGCCAGCAGCGCGGGACTAGCGGGGGCTAATGAGCAGTTCTTC. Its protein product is CASSAGLAGANEQFF.

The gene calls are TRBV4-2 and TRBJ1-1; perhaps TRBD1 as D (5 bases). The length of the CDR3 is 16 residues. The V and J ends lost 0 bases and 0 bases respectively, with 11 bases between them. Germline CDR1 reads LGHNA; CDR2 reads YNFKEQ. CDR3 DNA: TGTGCCAGCAGCCAAGACGGGACCAATTTGAACACTGAAGCTTTCTTT. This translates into CASSQDGTNLNTEAFF.

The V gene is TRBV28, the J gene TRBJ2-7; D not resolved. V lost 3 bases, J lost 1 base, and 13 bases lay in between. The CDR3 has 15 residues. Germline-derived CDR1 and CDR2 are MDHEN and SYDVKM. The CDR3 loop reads CASSFDKLGSYEQYF. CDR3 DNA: TGTGCCAGCAGTTTTGACAAATTGGGATCCTACGAGCAGTACTTC.

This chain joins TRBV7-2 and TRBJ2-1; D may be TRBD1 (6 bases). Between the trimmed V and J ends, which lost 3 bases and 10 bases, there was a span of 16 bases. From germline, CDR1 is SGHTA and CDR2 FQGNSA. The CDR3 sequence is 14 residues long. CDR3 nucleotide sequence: TGTGCCAGCAGCTTTCTTTCTGGGGGCTGGGAGCAGTTCTTC. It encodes CASSFLSGGWEQFF.

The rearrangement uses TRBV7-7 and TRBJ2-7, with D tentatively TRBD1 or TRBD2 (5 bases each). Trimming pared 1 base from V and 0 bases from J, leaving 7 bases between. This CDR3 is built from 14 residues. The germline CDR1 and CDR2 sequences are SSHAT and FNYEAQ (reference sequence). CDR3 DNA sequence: TGTGCCAGCAGCTTAGGGGGGAACTCCTACGAGCAGTACTTC. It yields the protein CASSLGGNSYEQYF.

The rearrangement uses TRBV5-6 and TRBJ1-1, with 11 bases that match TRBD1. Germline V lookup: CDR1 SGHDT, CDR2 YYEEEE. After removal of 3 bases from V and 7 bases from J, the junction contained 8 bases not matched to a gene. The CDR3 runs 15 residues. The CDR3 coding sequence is TGTGCCAGCAGCTCGGACAGGGGGCAATCCCGTGAAGCTTTCTTT. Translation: CASSSDRGQSREAFF.

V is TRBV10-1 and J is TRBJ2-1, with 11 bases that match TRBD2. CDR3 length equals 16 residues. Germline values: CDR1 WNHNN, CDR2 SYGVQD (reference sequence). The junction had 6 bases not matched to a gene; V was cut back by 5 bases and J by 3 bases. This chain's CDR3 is CASSPILAGGYNEQFF. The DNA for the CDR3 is TGCGCCAGCAGTCCTATTCTAGCGGGAGGCTACAATGAGCAGTTCTTC.

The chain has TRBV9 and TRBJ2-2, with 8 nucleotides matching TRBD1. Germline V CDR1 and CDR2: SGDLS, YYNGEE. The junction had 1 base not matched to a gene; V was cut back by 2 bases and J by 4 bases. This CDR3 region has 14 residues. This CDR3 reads CASSVDRVTGELFF. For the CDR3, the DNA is TGTGCCAGCAGCGTGGACAGGGTCACCGGGGAGCTGTTTTTT.

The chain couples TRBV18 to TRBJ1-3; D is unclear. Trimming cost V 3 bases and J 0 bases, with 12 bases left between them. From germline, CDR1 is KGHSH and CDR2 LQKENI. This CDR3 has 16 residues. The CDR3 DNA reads TGTGCCAGCTCACCTTTGGACCCAACCTCTGGAAACACCATATATTTT. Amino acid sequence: CASSPLDPTSGNTIYF.

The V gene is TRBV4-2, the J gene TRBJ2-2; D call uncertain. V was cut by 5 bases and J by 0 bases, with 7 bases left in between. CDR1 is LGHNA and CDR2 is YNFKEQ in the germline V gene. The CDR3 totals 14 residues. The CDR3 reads CASSSNPNTGELFF. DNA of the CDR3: TGTGCCAGCAGCTCAAACCCGAACACCGGGGAGCTGTTTTTT.